The present TCR beta chain was sequenced within a study of human T cells and chemical hapten exposure. Overall study context: Mostly female, the patients presented with alopecia areata, totalis or universalis.

The time point here: pre-sensitization, week 0. Treatment meaning: therapeutic diphenylcyclopropenone sensitization with weekly scalp DPC. Trimming shortened V by 4 bases and J by 4 bases, and 10 bases separated the two germline ends. This CDR3 region has 13 residues. Germline loops: CDR1 SQVTM, CDR2 ANQGSEA. Findings of the study overall: Because they had alopecia, donors may respond immunologically unlike healthy people.

A few counts support this clonotype. Its antigen is unidentified. Unique molecular identifiers were attached to individual cDNA molecules within the library. TCRdb re-called the RACE reads through MiXCR, storing one row per CDR3 protein. The repertoire holds 190,000 or so distinct CDR3 sequences, more than 25% seen once, with 2.5% to 3.5% in the top ten. The input for sequencing was whole blood, taken in connection with sensitization to the hapten diphenylcyclopropenone (DPC). V and J are TRBV29-1 and TRBJ1-4; the D is unclear. The clonotype was recovered from a woman under 40 with alopecia areata. Some clones in this sample may be carry-over from other donors' samples. The CDR3 is CSVVSPGNEKLFF. The CDR3 nucleotides read TGCAGCGTTGTGTCTCCGGGTAATGAAAAACTGTTTTTT. Full variable domain (rest looked up from reference TRBV29-1 and TRBJ1-4): SAVISQKPSRDICQRGTSLTIQCQVDSQVTMMFWYRQQPGQSLTLIATANQGSEATYESGFVIDKFPISRPNLTFSTLTVSNMSPEDSSIYLCSVVSPGNEKLFFGSGTQLSVL.